The 5 T cell receptor beta chains listed next were all sequenced from one sample in a study of T cells in tuberculosis. The table came from immunoSEQ multiplex PCR; TCRdb's copy has only in-frame clones and leaves some out. Of about 43,000 clones listed, roughly 94% are singletons. The sequenced sample consisted of PBMCs. The receptor set was obtained from a donor between 10 and 35 years old with latent tuberculosis or without tuberculosis infection. Some clones in this sample may be carry-over from other donors' samples.

V and J are TRBV4-3 and TRBJ1-1; D not resolved. V shed 0 bases and J shed 2 bases, with 10 bases lying between them. This CDR3 has 15 residues. The germline CDR1 and CDR2 sequences are LGHNA and YSLEER. The CDR3 coding sequence is TGCGCCAGCAGCCAAGATTTTGCCAGTAACACTGAAGCTTTCTTT. It is translated as CASSQDFASNTEAFF.

The rearrangement uses TRBV11-2 and TRBJ2-7; possible D gene TRBD1, 5 bases. Trimming stripped 5 bases from V and 5 bases from J, with 10 bases between. Per the germline V gene, CDR1 is SGHAT and CDR2 is FQNNGV. The CDR3 runs 12 residues. CDR3 residues: CASSNQGNEQYF. In DNA form, the CDR3 reads TGTGCCAGCAGCAATCAGGGAAACGAGCAGTACTTC.

The V call is TRBV7-6, the J call TRBJ1-4, with TRBD1 identical over 7 bases. The V gene end was trimmed by 2 bases and the J gene end by 6 bases; junction bases not matched to a gene: 9. CDR1 is SGHVS and CDR2 is FNYEAQ in the germline V gene. There are 16 residues in the CDR3. The CDR3 spells CASSLSSTGSYEKLFF. CDR3 DNA sequence: TGTGCCAGCAGCTTAAGCTCGACAGGGAGTTATGAAAAACTGTTTTTT.

This chain connects TRBV4-3 to TRBJ2-2; weak D call: TRBD2 (5 bases). The CDR3 runs to 16 residues. V lost 0 bases and J lost 5, with 13 bases in between. Germline lookup yields CDR1 LGHNA and CDR2 YSLEER. Here the CDR3 reads CASSQESVSVTGELFF. Written as DNA, the CDR3 is TGCGCCAGCAGCCAAGAGAGTGTTAGCGTTACCGGGGAGCTGTTTTTT.

This chain joins TRBV7-3 and TRBJ1-5; D perhaps matches TRBD1 (6 bases). This CDR3 is 14 amino acids long. The V and J ends lost 7 bases and 4 bases respectively, with 14 bases between them. Germline-derived CDR1 and CDR2 are SGHTA and FQGTGA. The CDR3 region has the DNA TGTGCCAGCAACCCGCGGGGGGCTAATCAGCCCCAGCATTTT. Encoded protein: CASNPRGANQPQHF.